This passage covers 21 T cell receptor beta chains from one sample sequenced in a study of blood T cell repertoires in COVID-19. The assay was immunoSEQ multiplex PCR, and TCRdb's table has in-frame clones only and misses some. This table holds some 110,000 clones, about 88% found once. The sequenced sample consisted of peripheral blood. The receptors come from a man aged 40-49 years with acute or convalescent COVID-19.

The V and J genes are TRBV4-2 and TRBJ1-5; 7 positions match TRBD1. J lost 7 bases, V lost 4 bases, and 10 bases had no gene match. The CDR3 is made up of 15 amino acids. The germline V gene has CDR1 LGHNA and CDR2 YNFKEQ. CDR3 sequence: CASSLLGQANQPQHF. The CDR3 DNA reads as TGTGCCAGCAGCCTTTTAGGACAGGCAAACCAGCCCCAGCATTTT.

The chain joins TRBV19 to TRBJ1-4; 7 bases are a match to TRBD1. The germline gives CDR1 LNHDA, CDR2 SQIVND (reference sequence). Unmatched junction bases numbered 2, after V lost 4 bases and J lost 0 bases. The CDR3 runs to 15 residues. CDR3 sequence reads: CASSRDSATNEKLFF. In nucleotides, the CDR3 is TGTGCCAGTAGTAGGGACAGTGCAACTAATGAAAAACTGTTTTTT.

The rearrangement uses TRBV10-3 and TRBJ2-1; 10 bases align to TRBD2. CDR1 and CDR2 from the germline V gene are ENHRY and SYGVKD. CDR3 length: 17 residues. Trimming removed 0 bases from V and 4 bases from J; junction bases left unmatched: 6. CDR3 amino acids: CAISESASGSAYNEQFF. The CDR3 bases are TGTGCCATCAGTGAGTCAGCTAGCGGGAGTGCGTACAATGAGCAGTTCTTC.

This rearrangement joins TRBV18 to TRBJ1-1; the D gene is possibly TRBD1 (5 bases). CDR1 KGHSH and CDR2 LQKENI come from the germline V gene. The CDR3 is 14 residues long. V gave up 8 bases and J gave up 5 bases, with 18 bases separating them. The CDR3 DNA follows: TGTGCCAGCCGAACGGGGGTTCCGGCTACTGAAGCTTTCTTT. Its protein is CASRTGVPATEAFF.

The chain uses TRBV6-2 or TRBV6-3 and TRBJ2-7, with 7 bases that match TRBD1. Trimming cost V 6 bases and J 0 bases; bases outside gene matches: 5. The germline V gene encodes CDR1 MNHEY and CDR2 SVGEGT. The CDR3 loop spans 14 amino acids. CDR3 DNA: TGTGCCAGCAGCCCCGGGACAGACTCCTACGAGCAGTACTTC. This translates into CASSPGTDSYEQYF.

The chain links TRBV5-8 to TRBJ2-3; 11 bases line up with TRBD2. The V and J ends lost 1 base and 0 bases, in that order; junction bases with no gene match: 4. Germline loops: CDR1 SGHTS, CDR2 YDEGEE. This CDR3 comprises 17 residues. The CDR3 protein is CASSLWGTSGSTDTQYF. The CDR3 coding sequence is TGTGCCAGCAGCTTGTGGGGGACTAGCGGTAGCACAGATACGCAGTATTTT.

The chain carries TRBV12-3 or TRBV12-4 and TRBJ2-7; 10 bases fit TRBD1. Unmatched junction bases numbered 6, after V lost 7 bases and J lost 6 bases. The CDR3 totals 13 residues. The CDR3 DNA reads TGTGCCAGCAAACCGGGACAGGGGCCCGAGCAGTACTTC. Protein: CASKPGQGPEQYF.

This chain uses TRBV12-3 or TRBV12-4 with TRBJ1-2, with D possibly matching TRBD1 (6 bases). CDR3 length: 13 residues. Trimming took off 5 bases at V and 4 bases at J, with 11 bases between the two ends. CDR3 in DNA: TGTGCCAGCAGTCACAGGGTCAGCTATGGCTACACCTTC. This encodes CASSHRVSYGYTF.

The rearrangement links TRBV9 to TRBJ2-5; TRBD2 agrees at 11 bases. V was pared by 3 bases and J by 4 bases, with 14 bases of the junction left unmatched. CDR1 is SGDLS and CDR2 is YYNGEE in the germline V gene. The CDR3 extends over 18 amino acids. The CDR3 sequence: CASSAPLAGGPSGETQYF. For the CDR3, the DNA is TGTGCCAGCAGCGCCCCGCTAGCGGGGGGCCCATCGGGAGAGACCCAGTACTTC.

J is TRBJ1-2 and V is TRBV5-6, with D possibly TRBD1 on 5 matching bases. The CDR3 has 15 amino acids. The germline V and J ends were trimmed by 0 bases and 7 bases, with 16 bases remaining between them. Germline CDR1 is SGHDT and CDR2 is YYEEEE. The CDR3 DNA reads TGTGCCAGCAGCTTGGCCATGGCAGGGTTGGTTGGCTACACCTTC. It translates to CASSLAMAGLVGYTF.

This rearrangement joins TRBV28 to TRBJ1-3; the match to TRBD1 covers 8 bases. Unmatched junction bases numbered 14, after V lost 7 bases and J lost 0 bases. Germline CDR1 MDHEN, CDR2 SYDVKM. This CDR3 is 18 amino acids long. In DNA form, the CDR3 reads TGTGCCAGCACCTCGGACAGGGTAGGAGGAATCTCTGGAAACACCATATATTTT. Translating it yields CASTSDRVGGISGNTIYF. Together with reference TRBV28 and TRBJ1-3, the CDR3 gives the full variable domain: DVKVTQSSRYLVKRTGEKVFLECVQDMDHENMFWYRQDPGLGLRLIYFSYDVKMKEKGDIPEGYSVSREKKERFSLILESASTNQTSMYLCASTSDRVGGISGNTIYFGEGSWLTVV.

This clone was seen a few times. This chain joins TRBV24-1 and TRBJ2-1; TRBD2 matches at 13 bases. Trimming cost V 6 bases and J 9 bases; bases outside gene matches: 10. Germline V gene sequence: CDR1 KGHDR, CDR2 SFDVKD. CDR3 length: 16 amino acids. Written as DNA, the CDR3 is TGTGCCACCAGTACGTGGACTAGCGGGAGTATGGGTGAGCAGTTCTTC. It translates to CATSTWTSGSMGEQFF.

This clone was picked up one time. The chain joins TRBV18 to TRBJ1-1; a possible D gene is TRBD1 (6 bases). V gave up 6 bases and J gave up 6 bases, with 20 bases separating them. The germline CDR1 and CDR2 sequences are KGHSH and LQKENI. The CDR3 totals 15 residues. CDR3 coding DNA: TGTGCCAGCTCGCCGAGTGCCAGGGGACGCGCTGAAGCTTTCTTT. This codes for CASSPSARGRAEAFF. Drawing the rest from reference TRBV18 and TRBJ1-1, the complete variable domain is NAGVMQNPRHLVRRRGQEARLRCSPMKGHSHVYWYRQLPEEGLKFMVYLQKENIIDESGMPKERFSAEFPKEGPSILRIQQVVRGDSAAYFCASSPSARGRAEAFFGQGTRLTVV.

The rearrangement uses TRBV5-1 and TRBJ1-1, with TRBD1 as a possible D gene (5 bases). Germline V lookup: CDR1 SGHRS, CDR2 YFSETQ. The CDR3 runs 14 residues. V shed 4 bases and J shed 8 bases, with 18 bases lying between them. The CDR3, as DNA: TGCGCCAGCAGCCCCCCGGGGCGGGGTAGCGAAGCTTTCTTT. Translated, it gives CASSPPGRGSEAFF. The complete variable domain, with remaining parts taken from reference TRBV5-1 and TRBJ1-1, reads KAGVTQTPRYLIKTRGQQVTLSCSPISGHRSVSWYQQTPGQGLQFLFEYFSETQRNKGNFPGRFSGRQFSNSRSEMNVSTLELGDSALYLCASSPPGRGSEAFFGQGTRLTVV.

The CDR3 DNA reads TGTGCCAGCAAGGACACGAACACTGAAGCTTTCTTT. Its protein product is CASKDTNTEAFF. This sequence joins TRBV28 and TRBJ1-1, with a weak D call TRBD1 (5 bases). In germline, CDR1 is MDHEN, CDR2 SYDVKM. This CDR3 comprises 12 residues. V was pared by 7 bases and J by 1 base, with 7 bases between.

The V gene is TRBV3-1 (or the pseudogene TRBV3-2), the J gene TRBJ2-7, with a possible D match to TRBD2 (5 bases). V lost 4 bases to trimming and J lost 6 bases, with 13 bases between them. Per germline, CDR1 LGHDT and CDR2 YNNKEL (reference sequence). The CDR3 loop spans 13 amino acids. The CDR3 DNA reads as TGTGCCAGCAGCCTCGGGATTGCCTCCGAGCAGTACTTC. Its protein product is CASSLGIASEQYF.

This rearrangement joins TRBV5-1 to TRBJ2-7; 8 nucleotides match TRBD1. With V trimmed by 6 bases and J by 0 bases, 8 bases remained unmatched. The CDR3 extends over 15 amino acids. Per germline, CDR1 SGHRS and CDR2 YFSETQ. CDR3 region: CASKTGDSSSYEQYF. CDR3 bases: TGCGCCAGCAAGACAGGGGACTCGAGCTCCTACGAGCAGTACTTC.

This chain joins TRBV29-1 and TRBJ2-1; 11 bases align to TRBD2. Germline values: CDR1 SQVTM, CDR2 ANQGSEA. With 6 bases clipped from V and 2 bases from J, the junction kept 6 bases outside the gene matches. This CDR3 has 15 residues. The CDR3 spells CSVRMTSGTYNEQFF. DNA of the CDR3: TGCAGCGTCCGAATGACTAGCGGGACCTACAATGAGCAGTTCTTC.

This chain joins TRBV6-6 and TRBJ1-6; 7 bases line up with TRBD1. The J segment lost 6 bases and the V segment lost 2 bases, leaving 4 bases of the junction unmatched. This CDR3 has 15 amino acids. Germline assignment: CDR1 MNHNY and CDR2 SVGAGI (reference sequence). Here the CDR3 reads CASSYGQEVNSPLHF. CDR3 bases: TGTGCCAGCAGTTACGGACAGGAAGTTAATTCACCCCTCCACTTT.

The chain carries TRBV11-2 and TRBJ1-4, with 8 nucleotides matching TRBD1. This CDR3 spans 15 amino acids. Germline trimming cut 5 bases from V and 8 bases from J; bases unmatched to any gene: 10. CDR1 SGHAT and CDR2 FQNNGV come from the germline V gene. CDR3 sequence reads: CASSINRGVREKLFF. CDR3 sequence (DNA): TGTGCCAGCAGCATCAACAGGGGGGTGCGGGAAAAACTGTTTTTT.

The V and J genes are TRBV7-6 and TRBJ1-1; D is unresolved. From germline, CDR1 is SGHVS and CDR2 FNYEAQ. CDR3 length equals 15 residues. Deletions cut 0 bases from V and 5 bases from J, with 13 bases between. The CDR3 is CASSLAETGRTEAFF. The CDR3 DNA reads as TGTGCCAGCAGCTTAGCGGAGACCGGGAGGACTGAAGCTTTCTTT.